The next 22 T cell receptor beta chains were all read from a single sample in a study of beta chain features in type 1 diabetes. TCRB transcripts that were expressed got sequenced, as all of the isolated RNA had been reverse transcribed. The repertoire was sequenced with immunoSEQ multiplex PCR; TCRdb's copy has only in-frame clones and lacks some. The data hold roughly 370,000 clones, with around 14% observed a single time. The sample taken for sequencing was naive CD4+ T cells from blood. These TCRs come from a man aged 30-40 years in good health.

This clone was observed a handful of times. The genes are TRBV30 and TRBJ1-1; D not certain. With 4 bases removed from V and 1 base from J, the gap between germline ends came to 13 bases. The CDR3 contains 14 residues. Germline CDR1 and CDR2: GTSNPN and SVGIG (reference sequence). The CDR3 spells CAWMSRVPNTEAFF. CDR3 DNA sequence: TGTGCCTGGATGAGTCGAGTACCGAACACTGAAGCTTTCTTT.

The chain couples TRBV7-2 to TRBJ2-7, with D perhaps given as TRBD1 or TRBD2 (6 bases each). This CDR3 is built from 13 residues. Germline V gives CDR1 SGHTA, CDR2 FQGNSA. Trimming shortened V by 8 bases and J by 7 bases, and 18 bases separated the two germline ends. The CDR3 coding sequence is TGTGCCAGCGGCACCCAGGGGAGGTGGGAGCAGTACTTC. Amino acids: CASGTQGRWEQYF.

This clone was seen more than once but under ten times. Other DNA sequences in this specimen translate into the identical CDR3. V usage is TRBV10-3 and J usage is TRBJ2-6; D is ambiguous. CDR3 length: 15 amino acids. CDR1 and CDR2 from the germline V gene are ENHRY and SYGVKD. V was shortened by 3 bases and J by 4 bases, with 10 bases between the two germline ends. CDR3 loop: CAISEWSGGANVLTF. The CDR3 region has the DNA TGTGCCATCAGTGAATGGAGTGGGGGGGCCAACGTCCTGACTTTC.

V is TRBV18 and J is TRBJ2-4; D gene ambiguous. Germline V gives CDR1 KGHSH, CDR2 LQKENI. The CDR3 has 15 residues. The V and J ends lost 4 bases and 6 bases respectively, with 16 bases between them. CDR3 amino acids: CASSLVWERRNIQYF. The DNA for the CDR3 is TGTGCCAGCTCACTCGTGTGGGAAAGAAGAAACATTCAGTACTTC.

The chain carries TRBV29-1 and TRBJ2-7, with D maybe TRBD1 (6 bases). Germline V gene lookup returns CDR1 SQVTM and CDR2 ANQGSEA. The CDR3 contains 13 residues. The V end lost 7 bases, the J end lost 2 bases, and 15 bases lay between the germline ends. CDR3 protein: CSAGRGQTYEQYF. The CDR3 bases are TGCAGCGCTGGACGGGGACAAACCTACGAGCAGTACTTC.

This clone was detected only a few times. The chain has TRBV10-3 and TRBJ1-4, with D perhaps TRBD1 (5 bases). CDR1 and CDR2 (germline): ENHRY, SYGVKD. V gave up 10 bases and J gave up 5 bases, with 14 bases separating them. This CDR3 comprises 13 residues. The CDR3: CATTPGLNEKLFF. The CDR3 coding sequence is TGTGCCACCACCCCAGGGCTAAATGAAAAACTGTTTTTT.

The chain couples TRBV29-1 to TRBJ2-7; TRBD1 aligns across 7 bases. Germline V CDR1 and CDR2: SQVTM, ANQGSEA. V was pared by 3 bases and J by 3 bases, with 8 bases of the junction left unmatched. This CDR3 is 14 amino acids long. The CDR3 bases are TGCAGCGTTGAGACAGGGAGAAACCTCTACGAGCAGTACTTC. It codes for CSVETGRNLYEQYF.

This clone appeared a few times. The gene calls are TRBV11-3 and TRBJ2-1; D unclear. V was cut by 1 base and J by 12 bases, with 16 bases left in between. The CDR3 extends over 14 amino acids. The V gene's germline CDR1 is SGHNT and CDR2 YENEEA. CDR3 in amino acids: CASSLADRVSWQFF. CDR3 coding DNA: TGTGCCAGCAGCTTAGCGGATAGGGTCTCCTGGCAGTTCTTC.

This clone was observed a handful of times. Other DNA sequences in the same sample also yield this CDR3. The V and J genes are TRBV4-3 and TRBJ2-5; no reliable D call. The CDR3 runs to 13 residues. The germline V and J ends were trimmed by 0 bases and 3 bases, with 5 bases remaining between them. Germline V lookup: CDR1 LGHNA, CDR2 YSLEER. The CDR3 DNA reads as TGCGCCAGCAGCCAAGAGTTAGAAGAGACCCAGTACTTC. This encodes CASSQELEETQYF.

This clone was counted only a few times. The chain links TRBV29-1 to TRBJ2-5; 9 bases agree with TRBD2. The CDR3 is 14 residues long. The V and J ends lost 6 bases and 2 bases, in that order; junction bases with no gene match: 7. The germline CDR1 and CDR2 sequences are SQVTM and ANQGSEA. The CDR3 reads CSVTDSGSQETQYF. For the CDR3, the DNA is TGCAGCGTGACAGATAGCGGGAGTCAAGAGACCCAGTACTTC.

This clone was observed a few times. J is TRBJ2-2 and V is TRBV10-3; TRBD1 matches at 9 bases. This CDR3 is 15 amino acids long. The germline CDR1 and CDR2 sequences are ENHRY and SYGVKD. V gave up 4 bases and J gave up 6 bases; unmatched junction bases: 6. CDR3 loop: CAISAGTGKAGELFF. The CDR3 bases are TGTGCCATCAGTGCTGGGACAGGGAAGGCCGGGGAGCTGTTTTTT.

This clone was observed a handful of times. As DNA, the CDR3 is TGTGCCAGCTCACCGAGACCGCAAGATACGCAGTATTTT. Translated: CASSPRPQDTQYF. The chain is built from TRBV18 and TRBJ2-3; D is unclear. In germline, CDR1 is KGHSH, CDR2 LQKENI. Trimming removed 3 bases from V and 5 bases from J, with 9 bases in between. This CDR3 has 13 amino acids.

The table lists this clone with a few counts. The J gene is TRBJ2-4, the V gene TRBV13; D may be TRBD2 (5 bases). Trimming shortened V by 4 bases and J by 2 bases, and 12 bases separated the two germline ends. The length of the CDR3 is 15 residues. Germline V gene data show CDR1 as PRHDT and CDR2 as FYEKMQ (reference sequence). CDR3 protein: CASSSLGESKNIQYF. The CDR3 bases are TGTGCCAGCAGCTCCCTTGGGGAGTCCAAAAACATTCAGTACTTC.

The gene calls are TRBV4-3 and TRBJ2-3, with D perhaps TRBD1 or TRBD2 (5 bases each). This CDR3 is 15 amino acids long. Deletions cut 6 bases from V and 2 bases from J, with 15 bases between. CDR1 and CDR2 from the germline V gene are LGHNA and YSLEER. This CDR3 reads CASSQTGTATDTQYF. As DNA, the CDR3 is TGCGCCAGCAGTCAGACCGGGACCGCCACAGATACGCAGTATTTT.

The table lists this clone with a few counts. J is TRBJ1-2 and V is TRBV7-2; D is perhaps TRBD1 (5 bases). Germline loops: CDR1 SGHTA, CDR2 FQGNSA. V lost 5 bases and J lost 0, with 16 bases in between. The CDR3 runs to 16 residues. CDR3 sequence reads: CASSPGRVWTNYGYTF. The CDR3 DNA follows: TGTGCCAGCAGCCCGGGCAGGGTATGGACTAACTATGGCTACACCTTC.

The chain combines TRBV7-2 with TRBJ2-3; no clear D gene. The CDR3 is made up of 16 amino acids. V dropped 6 bases and J dropped 4 bases, with 20 bases sitting between them. The germline CDR1 and CDR2 sequences are SGHTA and FQGNSA. The CDR3 bases are TGTGCCAGCAGGTCCCCCGGCCGCCTGATGGCAGATACGCAGTATTTT. It codes for CASRSPGRLMADTQYF. The complete variable domain, with remaining parts taken from reference TRBV7-2 and TRBJ2-3, reads GAGVSQSPSNKVTEKGKDVELRCDPISGHTALYWYRQSLGQGLEFLIYFQGNSAPDKSGLPSDRFSAERTGGSVSTLTIQRTQQEDSAVYLCASRSPGRLMADTQYFGPGTRLTVL.

This clone was seen more than once but under ten times. The gene calls are TRBV15 and TRBJ2-7, with TRBD1 matching 8 bases. Germline CDR1 and CDR2: LNHNV and YYDKDF (reference sequence). The J segment lost 5 bases and the V segment lost 5 bases, leaving 8 bases of the junction unmatched. The CDR3 consists of 14 residues. The CDR3 sequence: CATSARTGSHEQYV. The CDR3 coding sequence is TGTGCCACCAGCGCGAGGACAGGGAGCCACGAGCAGTACGTC.

The rearrangement uses TRBV7-2 and TRBJ2-1; 8 positions match TRBD1. Germline V lookup: CDR1 SGHTA, CDR2 FQGNSA. J gave up 1 base and V 5 bases, and 10 bases lay outside the gene matches. The CDR3 runs to 17 residues. The CDR3 DNA follows: TGTGCCAGCAGCCCCCAGACAGGGGTCACGTCCTACAATGAGCAGTTCTTC. It encodes CASSPQTGVTSYNEQFF.

This rearrangement joins TRBV30 to TRBJ2-5; D unresolved. The CDR3 extends over 12 amino acids. With 4 bases removed from V and 4 bases from J, the gap between germline ends came to 10 bases. Germline CDR1 is GTSNPN and CDR2 is SVGIG (reference sequence). For the CDR3, the DNA is TGTGCCTGGATGTACCAGAGAGAGACCCAGTACTTC. It codes for CAWMYQRETQYF.

The rearrangement joins TRBV12-5 to TRBJ2-7; D is uncertain. Trimming took 5 bases from V and 2 from J, leaving 13 bases between them. The CDR3 length is 14 residues. Germline V CDR1 and CDR2: LGHNT, FRNRAP. This CDR3 reads CASGQRTGAYEQYF. The CDR3 region has the DNA TGTGCTAGTGGTCAAAGGACCGGAGCCTACGAGCAGTACTTC.

This clone turned up a few times. The CDR3 loop reads CASSREGETQYF. The CDR3 nucleotides are TGTGCCAGCAGCCGAGAGGGAGAGACCCAGTACTTC. The gene calls are TRBV7-9 and TRBJ2-5, with a tentative D call TRBD2 (5 bases). Germline loops: CDR1 SEHNR, CDR2 FQNEAQ (reference sequence). Trimming shortened V by 5 bases and J by 4 bases, and 8 bases separated the two germline ends. The CDR3 is made up of 12 amino acids.

The V gene is TRBV19, the J gene TRBJ2-5; the match to TRBD2 covers 10 bases. The germline CDR1 and CDR2 sequences are LNHDA and SQIVND (reference sequence). The CDR3 runs to 14 residues. J lost 4 bases, V lost 7 bases, and 6 bases had no gene match. For the CDR3, the DNA is TGTGCCAGTACTAGCGGGAGTATACGAGAGACCCAGTACTTC. As protein: CASTSGSIRETQYF. The full variable domain, rest sourced from reference TRBV19 and TRBJ2-5, is DGGITQSPKYLFRKEGQNVTLSCEQNLNHDAMYWYRQDPGQGLRLIYYSQIVNDFQKGDIAEGYSVSREKKESFPLTVTSAQKNPTAFYLCASTSGSIRETQYFGPGTRLLVL.